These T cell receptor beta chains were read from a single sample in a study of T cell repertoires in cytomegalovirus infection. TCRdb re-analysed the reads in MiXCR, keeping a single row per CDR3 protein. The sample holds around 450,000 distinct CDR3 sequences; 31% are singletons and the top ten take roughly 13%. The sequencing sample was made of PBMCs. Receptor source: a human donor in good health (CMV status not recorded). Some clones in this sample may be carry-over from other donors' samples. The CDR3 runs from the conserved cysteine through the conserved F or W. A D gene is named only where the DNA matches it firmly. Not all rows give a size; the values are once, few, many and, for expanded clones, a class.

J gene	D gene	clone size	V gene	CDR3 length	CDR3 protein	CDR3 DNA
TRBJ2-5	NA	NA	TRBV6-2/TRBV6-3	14	CASSYSTIQETQYF	TGTGCCAGCAGTTACTCGACCATCCAAGAGACCCAGTACTTC
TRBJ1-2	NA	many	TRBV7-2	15	CASSLMGTSNYGYTF	TGTGCCAGCAGCTTAATGGGAACCTCTAACTATGGCTACACCTTC
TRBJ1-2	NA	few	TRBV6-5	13	CASTNPGFAGYTF	TGTGCCAGCACCAACCCCGGTTTCGCAGGCTACACCTTC
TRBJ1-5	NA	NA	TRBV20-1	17	CSARVLGTGRGNQPQHF	TGCAGTGCTAGAGTCTTGGGCACAGGGCGAGGCAATCAGCCCCAGCATTTT
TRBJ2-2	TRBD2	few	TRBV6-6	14	CASNIAGATGELFF	TGTGCCAGCAACATAGCGGGGGCAACCGGGGAGCTGTTTTTT
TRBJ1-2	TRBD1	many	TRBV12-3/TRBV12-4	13	CASSPTGESGYTF	TGTGCCAGCAGCCCTACAGGGGAGAGCGGCTACACCTTC
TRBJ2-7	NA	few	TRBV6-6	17	CASSYSNRPVAPYEQYF	TGTGCCAGCAGTTACTCGAACAGGCCCGTGGCGCCTTACGAGCAGTACTTC
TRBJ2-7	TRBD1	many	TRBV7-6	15	CASSPSGGSSYEQYF	TGTGCCAGCAGCCCTTCAGGGGGTTCCTCCTACGAGCAGTACTTC
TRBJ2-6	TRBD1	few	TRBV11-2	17	CASSLYTGGTGANVLTF	TGTGCCAGCAGCTTGTACACAGGGGGAACTGGGGCCAACGTCCTGACTTTC
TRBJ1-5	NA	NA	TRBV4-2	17	CASSQRTGGDSNQPQHF	TGTGCCAGCAGCCAACGGACCGGGGGGGATAGCAATCAGCCCCAGCATTTT
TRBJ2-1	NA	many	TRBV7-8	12	CASSLIDNEQFF	TGTGCCAGCAGCTTAATTGACAATGAGCAGTTCTTC
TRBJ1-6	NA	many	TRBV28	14	CASSLFVSDSPLHF	TGTGCCAGCAGTTTATTCGTCTCGGATTCACCCCTCCACTTT